The clone carrying this T cell receptor (beta chain) has a single count. These data are taken from a study of blood T cell repertoires in COVID-19. Method: immunoSEQ multiplex PCR; TCRdb's copy keeps in-frame clones and lacks some. The sample records around 250,000 clones, around 88% being singletons. This CDR3 region has 16 residues. Germline CDR1 and CDR2: PRHDT and FYEKMQ (reference sequence). Trimming shortened V by 0 bases and J by 1 base, and 9 bases separated the two germline ends. This study enrolled people aged roughly 18 to 90 from about two dozen US geographic areas. Cohorts were assigned according to the clinical history that participants reported. Recovered status in Cohort 3 required two negative PCRs, clearance, or symptom resolution.

Sequenced input: PBMCs or T cells enriched from blood (not recorded which). This clonotype was obtained from a woman under 40 who had recovered from COVID-19. The chain is built from TRBV13 and TRBJ2-2; D uncertain. CDR3 coding DNA: TGTGCCAGCAGCTTAGGCTTTCAGGAGAACACCGGGGAGCTGTTTTTT. It yields the protein CASSLGFQENTGELFF.